This paragraph reports one T cell receptor (beta chain). The assay was immunoSEQ multiplex PCR, and TCRdb's table has in-frame clones only and misses some. The sample lists around 46,000 clones, about 80% occurring once. This sample was taken from a study of radiation and T cells in renal cell carcinoma. Germline V gives CDR1 SGDLS, CDR2 YYNGEE. Losses at the gene ends were 0 bases for V and 3 bases for J; bases not matched to a gene: 4. This CDR3 is built from 16 residues. Indicated time point: baseline pretreatment blood. As to treatment: 15 Gy SBRT to primary tumor, nephrectomy 4 weeks later. The rearrangement uses TRBV9 and TRBJ2-3, with 10 bases lining up with TRBD2. The material was blood, obtained from a patient whose treatment included radiotherapy and nephrectomy. The source is a woman in her 70s with renal cell carcinoma. The CDR3 region is CASSVDPGLATDTQYF. CDR3 bases: TGTGCCAGCAGCGTAGACCCGGGACTAGCGACAGATACGCAGTATTTT. Supplemented by reference TRBV9 and TRBJ2-3, the full variable domain reads DSGVTQTPKHLITATGQRVTLRCSPRSGDLSVYWYQQSLDQGLQFLIQYYNGEERAKGNILERFSAQQFPDLHSELNLSSLELGDSALYFCASSVDPGLATDTQYFGPGTRLTVL.